This TCR beta chain was sequenced for a study of Tregs in tolerant kidney transplant recipients. This clone has just a few counts. Thawed PBMCs were FACS-sorted into unstimulated CD4+CD25+CD127- regulatory T cells, CD4+CD25- non-regulatory cells, CD4 and CD8 cells. The table came from immunoSEQ multiplex PCR; TCRdb's copy has only in-frame clones and leaves some out. The table has 200,000 to 300,000 clones, around 82% seen once. CDR1 SGHAT and CDR2 FQNNGV come from the germline V gene. The CDR3 contains 13 residues. V shed 2 bases and J shed 1 base, with 4 bases lying between them. The sequenced material came from CD4+ T cells from blood. The receptor's source is a human donor in good health. The genes are TRBV11-2 and TRBJ2-3; D remains ambiguous. The chain's CDR3 is CASSLQGTDTQYF. CDR3 DNA: TGTGCCAGCAGCTTACAGGGCACAGATACGCAGTATTTT.